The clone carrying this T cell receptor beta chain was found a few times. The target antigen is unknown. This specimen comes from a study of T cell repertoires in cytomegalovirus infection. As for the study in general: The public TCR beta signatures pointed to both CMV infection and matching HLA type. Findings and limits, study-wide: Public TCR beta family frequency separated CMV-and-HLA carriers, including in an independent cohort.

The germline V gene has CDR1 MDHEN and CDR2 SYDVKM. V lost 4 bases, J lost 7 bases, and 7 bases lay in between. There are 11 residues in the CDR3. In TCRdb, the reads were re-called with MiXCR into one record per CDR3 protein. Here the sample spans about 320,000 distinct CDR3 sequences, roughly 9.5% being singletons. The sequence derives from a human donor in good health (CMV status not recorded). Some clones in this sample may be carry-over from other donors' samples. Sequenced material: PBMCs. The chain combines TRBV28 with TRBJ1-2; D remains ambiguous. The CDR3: CASSSATGYTF. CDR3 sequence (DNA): TGTGCCAGCAGTTCCGCGACTGGCTACACCTTC.